This TCR beta chain was recorded in a study of CD8 T cells in Susac syndrome. Regarding the study as a whole: It was acknowledged in the study that its TCR sequencing and HLA analysis involved a relatively small number of individuals.

CD8+ and CD4+ blood T cells underwent TCR beta sequencing. Purification of the CD8+ and CD4+ T cells relied on negative isolation, and TEMRA cells underwent FACS enrichment. J gave up 10 bases and V 6 bases, and 12 bases lay outside the gene matches. The CDR3 has 15 amino acids. Per germline, CDR1 DFQATT and CDR2 SNEGSKA (reference sequence). cDNA came from about 0.5 to 1 ug RNA primed by random hexamers. The amplification used immunoSEQ multiplex PCR on TCR beta CDR3; it spanned 54 Vbeta and 13 Jbeta. One entry per CDR3 protein, called by TCRdb with MiXCR from the immunoSEQ multiplex PCR reads. The sample has roughly 400,000 distinct CDR3 sequences; 75% to 90% are singletons. A word on this clonotype: The target antigen is unknown.

This sequence originates from a human donor with multiple sclerosis. The sequenced sample was CD8+ T cells from PBMCs. This chain connects TRBV20-1 to TRBJ1-6; 10 bases match TRBD1. In nucleotides, the CDR3 is TGCAGTGCGTACGACGACGGGACAGGGGACTCACCCCTCCACTTT. Its protein product is CSAYDDGTGDSPLHF.